At least ten counts were recorded for the clone carrying this T cell receptor beta chain. Germline CDR1 is LGHDT and CDR2 is YNNKEL (reference sequence). Trimming stripped 0 bases from V and 5 bases from J, with 13 bases between. This CDR3 spans 16 amino acids. Time point denoted: newly diagnosed GD, antithyroid drugs for less than 3 months. Preparation of the TCR library used RNA extracted from PBMCs. The data belong to a study of regulatory T cells in long-lasting Graves disease. Construction of the TCR beta libraries employed iRepertoire HTBI primers in conjunction with Arm-PCR of CDR3 regions. TCRdb called the multiplex PCR reads again in MiXCR, with one record for every CDR3 protein. The sample includes 250,000 to 300,000 distinct CDR3 sequences, more than 15% of them seen just once. This sample was shared with a second study, whose subject was T cells in Graves' hyperthyroidism and ophthalmopathy.

The material was peripheral blood mononuclear cells (PBMCs), obtained at new diagnosis, from a patient treated with antithyroid drugs. This sequence joins TRBV3-1 and TRBJ2-2; D may correspond to TRBD1 or TRBD2 (5 bases each). This sequence was found in a woman in her 30s with Graves disease. The CDR3 region is CASSQDRGVGTGELFF. The CDR3 nucleotides read TGTGCCAGCAGCCAAGATCGGGGCGTTGGGACCGGGGAGCTGTTTTTT. Full variable domain (remainder filled in from reference TRBV3-1 and TRBJ2-2): DTAVSQTPKYLVTQMGNDKSIKCEQNLGHDTMYWYKQDSKKFLKIMFSYNNKELIINETVPNRFSPKSPDKAHLNLHINSLELGDSAVYFCASSQDRGVGTGELFFGEGSRLTVL.